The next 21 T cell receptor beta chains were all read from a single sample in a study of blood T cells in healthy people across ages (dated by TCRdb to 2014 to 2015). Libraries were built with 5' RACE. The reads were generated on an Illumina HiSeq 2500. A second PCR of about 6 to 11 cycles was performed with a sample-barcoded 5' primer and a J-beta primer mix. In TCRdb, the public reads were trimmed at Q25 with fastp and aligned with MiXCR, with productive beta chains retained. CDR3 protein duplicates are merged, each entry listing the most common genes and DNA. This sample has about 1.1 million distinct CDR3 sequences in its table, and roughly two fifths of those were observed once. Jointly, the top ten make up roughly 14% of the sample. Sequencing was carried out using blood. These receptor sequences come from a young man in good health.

CDR3 sequence: CASSDPGTTRATNEKLFF. The CDR3 DNA is TGTGCCAGCAGTGATCCCGGGACAACCCGTGCAACTAATGAAAAACTGTTTTTT. The V and J genes are TRBV6-1 and TRBJ1-4, with a weak D call TRBD1 (6 bases). V was trimmed by 3 bases and J by 0 bases, leaving 17 bases between them. The CDR3 runs to 18 residues. Per the germline V gene, CDR1 is MNHNS and CDR2 is SASEGT.

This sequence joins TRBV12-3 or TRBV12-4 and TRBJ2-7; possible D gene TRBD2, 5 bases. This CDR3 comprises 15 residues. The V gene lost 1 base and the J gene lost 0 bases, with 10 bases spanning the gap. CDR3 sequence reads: CASSLGELGSYEQYF. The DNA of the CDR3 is TGTGCCAGCAGTTTAGGGGAGTTAGGCTCCTACGAGCAGTACTTC.

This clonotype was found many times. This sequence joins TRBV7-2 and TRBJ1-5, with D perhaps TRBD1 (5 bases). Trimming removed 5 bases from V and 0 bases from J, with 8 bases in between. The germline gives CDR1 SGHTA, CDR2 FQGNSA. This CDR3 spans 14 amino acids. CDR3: CASSGGYSNQPQHF. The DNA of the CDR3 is TGTGCCAGCAGCGGGGGTTATAGCAATCAGCCCCAGCATTTT.

The CDR3 DNA is TGTGCCATCAGTGGACTAGCGGGGGCCCCCGCTAGCACAGATACGCAGTATTTT. Translation gives CAISGLAGAPASTDTQYF. The chain couples TRBV10-3 to TRBJ2-3; 12 nucleotides match TRBD2. This CDR3 contains 18 residues. CDR1 is ENHRY and CDR2 is SYGVKD in the germline V gene. The J segment lost 0 bases and the V segment lost 4 bases, leaving 8 bases of the junction unmatched.

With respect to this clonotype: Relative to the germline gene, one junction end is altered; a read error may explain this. CDR3 sequence reads: CAIGDPTSRPYNEQFF. The CDR3 DNA is TGTGCCATCGGTGATCCGACTAGTCGTCCCTACAATGAGCAGTTCTTC. The chain has TRBV10-3 and TRBJ2-1, with D tentatively TRBD2 (6 bases). This CDR3 contains 16 residues. Per the germline V gene, CDR1 is ENHRY and CDR2 is SYGVKD.

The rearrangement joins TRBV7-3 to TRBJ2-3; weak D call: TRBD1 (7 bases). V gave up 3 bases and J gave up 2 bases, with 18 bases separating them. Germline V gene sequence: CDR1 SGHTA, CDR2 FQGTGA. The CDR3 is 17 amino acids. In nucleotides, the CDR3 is TGTGCCAGCAGCTTTACGGGTCGCAGGGGGGTCACAGATACGCAGTATTTT. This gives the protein CASSFTGRRGVTDTQYF.

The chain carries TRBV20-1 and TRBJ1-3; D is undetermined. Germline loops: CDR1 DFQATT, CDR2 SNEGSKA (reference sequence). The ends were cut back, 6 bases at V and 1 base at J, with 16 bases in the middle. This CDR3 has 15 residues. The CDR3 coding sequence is TGCAGTGCCTCCCGCGGTCCGGGATCTGGAAACACCATATATTTT. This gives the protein CSASRGPGSGNTIYF.

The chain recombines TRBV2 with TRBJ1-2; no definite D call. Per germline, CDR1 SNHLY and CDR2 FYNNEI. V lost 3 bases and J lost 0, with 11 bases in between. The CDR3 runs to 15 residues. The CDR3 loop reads CASSDKGRPNYGYTF. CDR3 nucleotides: TGTGCCAGCAGTGATAAAGGCAGACCTAACTATGGCTACACCTTC.

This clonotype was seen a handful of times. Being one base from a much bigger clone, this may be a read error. The CDR3 DNA follows: TGTGCCAGCAGTTTCGGAGAACAGCCCCAGCATTTT. Encoded protein: CASSFGEQPQHF. The chain joins TRBV6-2 or TRBV6-3 to TRBJ1-5, with no clear D. Looked up from germline, CDR1 is MNHEY and CDR2 is SVGEGT. This CDR3 region has 12 residues. V lost 4 bases, J lost 7 bases, and 8 bases lay in between.

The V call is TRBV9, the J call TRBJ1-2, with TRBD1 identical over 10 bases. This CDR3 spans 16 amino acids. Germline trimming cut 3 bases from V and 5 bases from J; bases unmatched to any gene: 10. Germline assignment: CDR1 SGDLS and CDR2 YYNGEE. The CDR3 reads CASSGQRTGGFYGYTF. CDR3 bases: TGTGCCAGCAGCGGCCAACGGACAGGGGGTTTTTATGGCTACACCTTC. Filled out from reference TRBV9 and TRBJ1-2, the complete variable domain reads DSGVTQTPKHLITATGQRVTLRCSPRSGDLSVYWYQQSLDQGLQFLIQYYNGEERAKGNILERFSAQQFPDLHSELNLSSLELGDSALYFCASSGQRTGGFYGYTFGSGTRLTVV.

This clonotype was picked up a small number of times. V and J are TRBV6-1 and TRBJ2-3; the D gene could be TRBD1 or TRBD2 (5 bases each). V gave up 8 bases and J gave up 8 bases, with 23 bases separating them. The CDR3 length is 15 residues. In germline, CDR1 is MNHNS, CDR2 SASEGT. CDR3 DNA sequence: TGTGCCAGCCGGACCACCGCGGGCGCAAGGGGTACGCAGTATTTT. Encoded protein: CASRTTAGARGTQYF.

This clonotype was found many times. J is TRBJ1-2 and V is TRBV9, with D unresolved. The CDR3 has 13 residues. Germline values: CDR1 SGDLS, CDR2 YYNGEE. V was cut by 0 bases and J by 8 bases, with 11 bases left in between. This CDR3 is CASSVEANGGYTF. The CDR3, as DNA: TGTGCCAGCAGCGTAGAAGCCAATGGGGGCTACACCTTC.

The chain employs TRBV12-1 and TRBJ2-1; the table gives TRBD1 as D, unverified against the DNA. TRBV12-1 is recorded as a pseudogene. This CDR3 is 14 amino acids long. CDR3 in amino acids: CASSPGQFCNEQFF. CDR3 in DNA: TGTGCCAGCAGTCCGGGACAGTTCTGCAATGAGCAGTTCTTC.

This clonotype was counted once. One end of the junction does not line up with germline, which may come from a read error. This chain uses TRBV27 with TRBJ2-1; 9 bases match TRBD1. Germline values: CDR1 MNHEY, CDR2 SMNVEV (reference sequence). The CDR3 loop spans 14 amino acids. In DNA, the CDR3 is TGTGCCACGGGCGGGGGACAGGGCTACAAGGAGCAGTTCTTC. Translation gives CATGGGQGYKEQFF.

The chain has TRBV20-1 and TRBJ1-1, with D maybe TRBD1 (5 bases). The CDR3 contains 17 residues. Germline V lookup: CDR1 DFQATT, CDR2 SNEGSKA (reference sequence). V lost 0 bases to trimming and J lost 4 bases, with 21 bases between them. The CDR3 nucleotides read TGCAGTGCTAGAGATGCACAGACCGCGGGGGGGTTCACTGAAGCTTTCTTT. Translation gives CSARDAQTAGGFTEAFF.

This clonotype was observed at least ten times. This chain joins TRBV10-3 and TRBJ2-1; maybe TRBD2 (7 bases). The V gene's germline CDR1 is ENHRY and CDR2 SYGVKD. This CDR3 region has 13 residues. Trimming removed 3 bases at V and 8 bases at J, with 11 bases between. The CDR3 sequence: CAISDGGGDEQFF. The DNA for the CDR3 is TGTGCCATCAGTGACGGCGGGGGCGATGAGCAGTTCTTC.

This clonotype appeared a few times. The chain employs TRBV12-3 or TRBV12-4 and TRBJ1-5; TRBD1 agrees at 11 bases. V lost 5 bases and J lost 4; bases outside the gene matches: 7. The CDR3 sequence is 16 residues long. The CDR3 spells CASSHRTGGWNQPQHF. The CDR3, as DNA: TGTGCCAGCAGTCACCGGACAGGGGGCTGGAATCAGCCCCAGCATTTT.

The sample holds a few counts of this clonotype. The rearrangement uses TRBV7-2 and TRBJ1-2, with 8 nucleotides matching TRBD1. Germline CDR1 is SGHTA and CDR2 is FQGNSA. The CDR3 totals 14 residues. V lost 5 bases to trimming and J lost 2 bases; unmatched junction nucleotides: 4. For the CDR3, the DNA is TGTGCCAGCAGCCAGACAGGGGAGAACTATGGCTACACCTTC. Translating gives CASSQTGENYGYTF.

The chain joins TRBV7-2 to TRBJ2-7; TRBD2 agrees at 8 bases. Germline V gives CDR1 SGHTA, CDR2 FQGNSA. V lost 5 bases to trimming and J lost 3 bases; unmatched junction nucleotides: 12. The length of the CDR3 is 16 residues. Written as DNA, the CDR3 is TGTGCCAGCAGCATCACCAGCGGGGGCTTCAACTACGAGCAGTACTTC. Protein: CASSITSGGFNYEQYF.

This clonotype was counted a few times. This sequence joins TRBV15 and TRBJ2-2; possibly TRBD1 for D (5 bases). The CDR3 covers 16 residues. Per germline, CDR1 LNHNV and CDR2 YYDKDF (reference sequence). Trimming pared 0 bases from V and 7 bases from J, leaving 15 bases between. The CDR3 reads CATSRDRSGRGGELFF. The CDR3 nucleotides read TGTGCCACCAGCAGAGATCGGTCAGGGCGTGGCGGGGAGCTGTTTTTT.

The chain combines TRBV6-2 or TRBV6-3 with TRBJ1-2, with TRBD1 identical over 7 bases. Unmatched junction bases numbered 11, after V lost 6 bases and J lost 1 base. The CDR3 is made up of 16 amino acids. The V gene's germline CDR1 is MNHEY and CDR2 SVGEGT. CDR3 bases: TGTGCCAGCAGACCCCAGGGGACAGCCCTTAACTATGGCTACACCTTC. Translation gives CASRPQGTALNYGYTF.